One and the same sample provided the 5 T cell receptor beta chains below, sequenced in a study of blood T cell repertoires in COVID-19. Data came from immunoSEQ multiplex PCR; TCRdb stores just in-frame clones and leaves some out. Of 70,000 to 80,000 clones listed, 82% are singletons. Sequenced sample: peripheral blood. These TCRs come from a man in his fifties with acute or convalescent COVID-19.

The V gene is TRBV28, the J gene TRBJ2-7, with D hard to call. CDR3 size: 12 residues. CDR1 is MDHEN and CDR2 is SYDVKM in the germline V gene. The V end was cut by 2 bases, the J end by 3 bases, with 5 bases between. This CDR3 is CASSLVVYEQYF. CDR3 bases: TGTGCCAGCAGTTTAGTAGTCTACGAGCAGTACTTC.

J is TRBJ2-6 and V is TRBV18, with D possibly TRBD1 on 6 matching bases. The CDR3 is 15 amino acids. V was clipped by 3 bases and J by 4 bases, with 10 bases between them. The germline CDR1 and CDR2 sequences are KGHSH and LQKENI. The CDR3 here is CASSPGARGANVLTF. In DNA, the CDR3 is TGTGCCAGCTCACCGGGGGCGCGGGGGGCCAACGTCCTGACTTTC.

The CDR3 protein is CASLGSRNTEAFF. DNA for the CDR3: TGTGCCAGCTTGGGGAGTCGGAACACTGAAGCTTTCTTT. The rearrangement joins TRBV6-5 to TRBJ1-1; D not certain. Germline V gene lookup returns CDR1 MNHEY and CDR2 SVGAGI. With 8 bases removed from V and 1 base from J, the gap between germline ends came to 11 bases. The CDR3 totals 13 residues.

The chain is built from TRBV11-1 and TRBJ1-3; D is undetermined. With 5 bases removed from V and 3 bases from J, the gap between germline ends came to 11 bases. Germline CDR1 and CDR2: SGHAT and FQDESV (reference sequence). The CDR3 loop spans 14 amino acids. The CDR3 DNA sequence: TGTGCCAGCAGCGCCGACCCGGGTGGAAACACCATATATTTT. Protein product: CASSADPGGNTIYF.

This rearrangement joins TRBV6-5 to TRBJ1-1, with D possibly matching TRBD1 (5 bases). V dropped 7 bases and J dropped 3 bases, with 12 bases sitting between them. Looked up from germline, CDR1 is MNHEY and CDR2 is SVGAGI. The CDR3 length is 13 residues. The CDR3 DNA reads TGTGCCAGCACTCGGGGAGGGGACACTGAAGCTTTCTTT. It encodes CASTRGGDTEAFF.